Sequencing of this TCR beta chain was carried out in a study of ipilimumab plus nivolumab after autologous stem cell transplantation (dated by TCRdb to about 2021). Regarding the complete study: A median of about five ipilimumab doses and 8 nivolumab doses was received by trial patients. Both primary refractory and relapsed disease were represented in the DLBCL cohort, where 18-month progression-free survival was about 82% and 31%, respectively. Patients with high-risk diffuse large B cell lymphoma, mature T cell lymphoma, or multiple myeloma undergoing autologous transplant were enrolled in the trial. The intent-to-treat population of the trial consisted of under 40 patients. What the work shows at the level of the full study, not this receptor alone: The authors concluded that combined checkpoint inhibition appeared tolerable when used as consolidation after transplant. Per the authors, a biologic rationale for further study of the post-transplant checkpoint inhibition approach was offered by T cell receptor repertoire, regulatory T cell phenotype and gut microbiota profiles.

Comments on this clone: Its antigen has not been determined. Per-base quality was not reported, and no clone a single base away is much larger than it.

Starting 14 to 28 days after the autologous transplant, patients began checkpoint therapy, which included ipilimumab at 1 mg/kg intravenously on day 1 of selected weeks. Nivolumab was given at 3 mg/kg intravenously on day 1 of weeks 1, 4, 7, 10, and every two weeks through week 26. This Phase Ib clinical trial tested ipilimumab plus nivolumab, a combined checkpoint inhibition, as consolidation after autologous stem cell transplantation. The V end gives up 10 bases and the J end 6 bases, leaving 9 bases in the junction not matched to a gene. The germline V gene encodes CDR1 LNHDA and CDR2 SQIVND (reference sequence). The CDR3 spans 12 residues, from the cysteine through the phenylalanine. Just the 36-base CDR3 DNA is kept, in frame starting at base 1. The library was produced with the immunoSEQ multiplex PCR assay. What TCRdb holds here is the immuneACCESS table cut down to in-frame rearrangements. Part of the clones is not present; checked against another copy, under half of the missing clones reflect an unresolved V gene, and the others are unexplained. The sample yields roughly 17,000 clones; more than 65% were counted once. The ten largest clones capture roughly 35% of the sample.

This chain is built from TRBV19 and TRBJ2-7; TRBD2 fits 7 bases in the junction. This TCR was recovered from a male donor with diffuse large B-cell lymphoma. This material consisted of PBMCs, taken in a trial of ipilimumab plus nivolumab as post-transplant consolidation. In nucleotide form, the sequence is TGTGCCACCTCGAGGGAGGGCGGCGAGCAGTACTTC. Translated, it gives CATSREGGEQYF.